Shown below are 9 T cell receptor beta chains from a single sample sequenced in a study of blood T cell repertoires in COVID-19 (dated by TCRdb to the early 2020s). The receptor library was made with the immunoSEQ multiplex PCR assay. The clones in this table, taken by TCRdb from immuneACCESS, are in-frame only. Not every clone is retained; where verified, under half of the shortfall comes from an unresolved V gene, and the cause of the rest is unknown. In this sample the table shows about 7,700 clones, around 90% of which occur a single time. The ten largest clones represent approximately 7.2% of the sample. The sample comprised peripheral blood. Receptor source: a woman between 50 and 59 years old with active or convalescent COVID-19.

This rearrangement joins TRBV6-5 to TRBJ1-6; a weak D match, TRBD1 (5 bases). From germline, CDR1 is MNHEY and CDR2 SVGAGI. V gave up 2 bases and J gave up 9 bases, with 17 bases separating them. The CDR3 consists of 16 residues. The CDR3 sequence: CASSYVAVGGGSPLHF. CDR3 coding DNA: TGTGCCAGCAGTTACGTGGCCGTCGGGGGGGGTTCACCCCTCCACTTT.

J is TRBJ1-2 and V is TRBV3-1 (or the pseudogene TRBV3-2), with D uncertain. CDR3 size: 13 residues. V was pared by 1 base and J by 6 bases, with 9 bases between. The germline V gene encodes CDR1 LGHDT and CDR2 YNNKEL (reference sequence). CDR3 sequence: CASSQVFSDGYTF. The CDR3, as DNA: TGTGCCAGCAGCCAAGTCTTTTCGGATGGCTACACCTTC.

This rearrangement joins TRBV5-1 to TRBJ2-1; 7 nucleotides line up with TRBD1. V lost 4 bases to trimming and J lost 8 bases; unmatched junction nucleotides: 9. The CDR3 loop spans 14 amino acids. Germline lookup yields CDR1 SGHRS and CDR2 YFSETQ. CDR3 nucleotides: TGCGCCAGCAGCCTGGCGACAGGGCGGGATGAGCAGTTCTTC. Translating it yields CASSLATGRDEQFF.

CDR3 bases: TGTGCCAGCAGCTTAGCTTGGGGGACTCTTAGCACAGATACGCAGTATTTT. This sequence encodes CASSLAWGTLSTDTQYF. J is TRBJ2-3 and V is TRBV7-2; maybe TRBD2 (6 bases). V lost 0 bases to trimming and J lost 0 bases, with 13 bases between them. The CDR3 loop spans 17 amino acids. CDR1 is SGHTA and CDR2 is FQGNSA in the germline V gene. The complete variable domain, with remaining parts taken from reference TRBV7-2 and TRBJ2-3, reads GAGVSQSPSNKVTEKGKDVELRCDPISGHTALYWYRQSLGQGLEFLIYFQGNSAPDKSGLPSDRFSAERTGGSVSTLTIQRTQQEDSAVYLCASSLAWGTLSTDTQYFGPGTRLTVL.

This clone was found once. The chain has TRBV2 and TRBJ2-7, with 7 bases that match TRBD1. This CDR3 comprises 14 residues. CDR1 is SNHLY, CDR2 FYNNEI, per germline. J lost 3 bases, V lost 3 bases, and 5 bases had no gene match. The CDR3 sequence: CASSDPGQYYEQYF. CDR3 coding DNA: TGTGCCAGCAGTGACCCGGGACAGTACTACGAGCAGTACTTC.

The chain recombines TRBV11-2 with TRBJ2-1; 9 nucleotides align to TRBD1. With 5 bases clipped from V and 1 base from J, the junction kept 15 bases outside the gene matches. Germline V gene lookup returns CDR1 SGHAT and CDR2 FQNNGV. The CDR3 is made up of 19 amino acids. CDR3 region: CASSPGQGMARISYNEQFF. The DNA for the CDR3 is TGTGCCAGCAGCCCGGGACAGGGAATGGCCCGTATATCCTACAATGAGCAGTTCTTC.

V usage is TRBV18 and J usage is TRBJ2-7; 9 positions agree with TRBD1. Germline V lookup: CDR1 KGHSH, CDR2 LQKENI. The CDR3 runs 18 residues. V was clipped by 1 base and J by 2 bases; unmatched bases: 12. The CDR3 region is CASSPLIPGTGTTYEQYF. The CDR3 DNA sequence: TGTGCCAGCTCACCACTTATTCCCGGGACAGGGACTACCTACGAGCAGTACTTC.

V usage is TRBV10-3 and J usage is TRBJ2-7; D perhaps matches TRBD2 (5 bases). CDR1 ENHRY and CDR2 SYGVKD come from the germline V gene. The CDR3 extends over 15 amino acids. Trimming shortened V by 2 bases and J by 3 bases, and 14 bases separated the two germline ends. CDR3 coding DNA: TGTGCCATCAGTGAGCAGAGGAGGCCCGACTACGAGCAGTACTTC. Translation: CAISEQRRPDYEQYF.

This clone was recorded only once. CDR3 DNA sequence: TGTGCCAGCAGTCCCCGGGCAGGGAATAATGAGCAGTTCTTC. Amino acids: CASSPRAGNNEQFF. The chain combines TRBV6-5 with TRBJ2-1; D may be TRBD1 (5 bases). Trimming shortened V by 5 bases and J by 7 bases, and 15 bases separated the two germline ends. Germline lookup yields CDR1 MNHEY and CDR2 SVGAGI. This CDR3 comprises 14 residues.